Each of the 24 T cell receptor beta chains below was sequenced from the same sample in a study of blood T cell repertoires in COVID-19. Profiled with immunoSEQ multiplex PCR; TCRdb holds only in-frame clones, not every one. The table lists some 190,000 clones, less than 90% of them singletons, with around 20% in the top ten. Sequenced material: peripheral blood. The source of these receptors is a human donor in a cohort sampled during active COVID-19.

The chain joins TRBV5-1 to TRBJ1-2; TRBD1 aligns across 7 bases. The germline V gene has CDR1 SGHRS and CDR2 YFSETQ. J was trimmed by 6 bases and V by 4 bases; bases with no gene match: 15. The CDR3 length is 16 residues. CDR3 region: CASSPFLAGGVDGYTF. The CDR3 DNA sequence: TGCGCCAGCAGCCCATTTTTGGCAGGGGGTGTTGATGGCTACACCTTC.

This chain links TRBV23-1 with TRBJ2-1; TRBD2 matches at 9 bases. TRBV23-1 is assigned to the ORF class and has an uncertain function. This CDR3 is 17 amino acids long. The junction had 9 bases not matched to a gene; V was cut back by 0 bases and J by 6 bases. The CDR3 spells CASSQSWSAGGPNEQFF. The CDR3 DNA follows: TGCGCCAGCAGTCAATCGTGGTCAGCGGGGGGACCCAATGAGCAGTTCTTC.

The chain employs TRBV28 and TRBJ1-6; the match to TRBD1 covers 7 bases. The CDR3 is 17 amino acids. Germline values: CDR1 MDHEN, CDR2 SYDVKM. V gave up 5 bases and J gave up 11 bases; unmatched junction bases: 18. For the CDR3, the DNA is TGTGCCAGCAGTGCCCCCCAGGGGGACCGGGGAAGTCCACCCCTCCACTTT. Encoded protein: CASSAPQGDRGSPPLHF.

This rearrangement joins TRBV5-1 to TRBJ2-3; 11 bases agree with TRBD2. There are 18 residues in the CDR3. The germline CDR1 and CDR2 sequences are SGHRS and YFSETQ. The junction had 6 bases not matched to a gene; V was cut back by 0 bases and J by 0 bases. The CDR3 is CASSLGLAGLHSTDTQYF. In DNA, the CDR3 is TGCGCCAGCAGCTTGGGACTAGCGGGGCTGCATAGCACAGATACGCAGTATTTT.

J is TRBJ1-2 and V is TRBV25-1, with TRBD1 as a possible D gene (5 bases). Germline assignment: CDR1 MGHDK and CDR2 SYGVNS. V lost 5 bases to trimming and J lost 3 bases, with 22 bases between them. The CDR3 runs 17 residues. CDR3 in amino acids: CASSPGRGRQEDYGYTF. CDR3 nucleotides: TGTGCCAGCAGTCCCGGGAGGGGCAGGCAAGAAGACTATGGCTACACCTTC.

The rearrangement uses TRBV12-5 and TRBJ2-3, with 9 bases that match TRBD1. This CDR3 comprises 16 residues. J was trimmed by 6 bases and V by 1 base; bases with no gene match: 8. The germline V gene encodes CDR1 LGHNT and CDR2 FRNRAP. This CDR3 reads CASGLGPNRGQDTQYF. The CDR3 nucleotides are TGTGCTAGTGGTTTGGGCCCGAACAGGGGGCAGGATACGCAGTATTTT.

The table lists this clone with a count of one. The chain employs TRBV29-1 and TRBJ2-2; D is perhaps TRBD1 (5 bases). Germline V gene sequence: CDR1 SQVTM, CDR2 ANQGSEA. There are 15 residues in the CDR3. CDR3 protein: CGLSPGLIDTGELFF. In DNA form, the CDR3 reads TGCGGTTTATCCCCAGGGCTTATAGACACCGGGGAGCTGTTTTTT.

The rearrangement uses TRBV6-6 and TRBJ2-1; 8 nucleotides agree with TRBD2. Looked up from germline, CDR1 is MNHNY and CDR2 is SVGAGI (reference sequence). Germline trimming cut 3 bases from V and 7 bases from J; bases unmatched to any gene: 5. CDR3 size: 14 residues. CDR3 nucleotides: TGTGCCAGCAGTTATGCGGGGGGTTTGAATGAGCAGTTCTTC. This gives the protein CASSYAGGLNEQFF.

The CDR3 nucleotides read TGTGCCAGCAGCCAAGATAACCTCATCGGGAGGACCACAGATACGCAGTATTTT. The encoded protein is CASSQDNLIGRTTDTQYF. V is TRBV4-2 and J is TRBJ2-3; 7 bases align to TRBD2. After removal of 0 bases from V and 2 bases from J, the junction contained 11 bases not matched to a gene. The CDR3 contains 18 residues. Looked up from germline, CDR1 is LGHNA and CDR2 is YNFKEQ.

V usage is TRBV3-1 (or the pseudogene TRBV3-2) and J usage is TRBJ1-6; D may be TRBD1 (5 bases). The CDR3 consists of 17 residues. The V gene's germline CDR1 is LGHDT and CDR2 YNNKEL (reference sequence). V lost 2 bases to trimming and J lost 9 bases, with 20 bases between them. The CDR3 bases are TGTGCCAGCAGCCAAATGGGGTTCTGGCAGGGCCGTTCACCCCTCCACTTT. This sequence encodes CASSQMGFWQGRSPLHF.

The chain recombines TRBV30 with TRBJ2-3; D may be TRBD2 (7 bases). Germline assignment: CDR1 GTSNPN and CDR2 SVGIG (reference sequence). The CDR3 runs 14 residues. V was trimmed by 0 bases and J by 7 bases, leaving 14 bases between them. The CDR3 coding sequence is TGTGCCTGGAGTGTAGGGGGGGACGTGAATACGCAGTATTTT. Protein product: CAWSVGGDVNTQYF.

The CDR3 DNA reads as TGTGCCAGCAGTAAACCGGGACAGGATAATTCACCCCTCCACTTT. The encoded protein is CASSKPGQDNSPLHF. V and J are TRBV7-8 and TRBJ1-6; 8 bases match TRBD1. The germline V gene encodes CDR1 SGHVS and CDR2 FQNEAQ. Trimming cost V 6 bases and J 5 bases; bases outside gene matches: 6. The CDR3 has 15 amino acids.

This clone appeared a few times. The chain has TRBV19 and TRBJ2-5; 8 bases match TRBD2. CDR1 LNHDA and CDR2 SQIVND come from the germline V gene (reference sequence). The CDR3 runs 14 residues. With V trimmed by 2 bases and J by 5 bases, 4 bases remained unmatched. CDR3 sequence: CASSIFGGVETQYF. CDR3 nucleotides: TGTGCCAGTAGTATATTCGGGGGGGTGGAGACCCAGTACTTC.

This chain connects TRBV6-5 to TRBJ1-5, with D unresolved. The V gene's germline CDR1 is MNHEY and CDR2 SVGAGI. The CDR3 is made up of 15 amino acids. Trimming stripped 2 bases from V and 6 bases from J, with 14 bases between. This CDR3 reads CASSYRERVGQPQHF. CDR3 coding DNA: TGTGCCAGCAGTTACCGGGAGAGGGTCGGTCAGCCCCAGCATTTT.

This clone has only a few counts. This chain joins TRBV6-6 and TRBJ2-2, with TRBD1 as a possible D gene (6 bases). Trimming stripped 6 bases from V and 4 bases from J, with 9 bases between. The V gene's germline CDR1 is MNHNY and CDR2 SVGAGI (reference sequence). The CDR3 runs to 13 residues. CDR3: CASRWTVTGELFF. Written as DNA, the CDR3 is TGTGCCAGCAGATGGACAGTCACCGGGGAGCTGTTTTTT.

V is TRBV6-2 or TRBV6-3 and J is TRBJ2-1, with 12 bases aligning to TRBD1. The CDR3 spans 13 residues. The junction had 3 bases not matched to a gene; V was cut back by 6 bases and J by 9 bases. Germline V lookup: CDR1 MNHEY, CDR2 SVGEGT. CDR3 DNA sequence: TGTGCCAGCAGCCGGGACAGGGGGCTTGAGCAGTTCTTC. Translated, it gives CASSRDRGLEQFF.

V usage is TRBV19 and J usage is TRBJ2-2; weak D call: TRBD1 (6 bases). Germline V gene lookup returns CDR1 LNHDA and CDR2 SQIVND (reference sequence). This CDR3 comprises 15 residues. V was cut by 1 base and J by 1 base, with 7 bases left in between. The CDR3 nucleotides are TGTGCCAGTAGTATAGGACAGGTGAACACCGGGGAGCTGTTTTTT. Translating gives CASSIGQVNTGELFF.

The chain carries TRBV28 and TRBJ1-4; D is unclear. The CDR3 contains 15 residues. V dropped 5 bases and J dropped 0 bases, with 10 bases sitting between them. From germline, CDR1 is MDHEN and CDR2 SYDVKM. DNA for the CDR3: TGTGCCAGCAGTACGGGTTTTGCAACTAATGAAAAACTGTTTTTT. Amino acid sequence: CASSTGFATNEKLFF.

The chain joins TRBV5-5 to TRBJ1-6; D possibly corresponds to TRBD1 (5 bases). This CDR3 region has 17 residues. Trimming shortened V by 0 bases and J by 15 bases, and 25 bases separated the two germline ends. Germline assignment: CDR1 SGHKS and CDR2 YYEKEE (reference sequence). This chain's CDR3 is CASSLAIGARVGIDLHF. In nucleotides, the CDR3 is TGTGCCAGCAGCTTGGCCATAGGGGCCAGGGTGGGGATTGACCTCCACTTT.

This sequence joins TRBV5-1 and TRBJ2-6; D is perhaps TRBD2 (5 bases). This CDR3 contains 18 residues. Trimming left V 0 bases short and J 0 bases short, with 13 bases between. Germline V CDR1 and CDR2: SGHRS, YFSETQ. The CDR3 DNA reads TGCGCCAGCAGCTTGGCGGGGTTGCTTCCCTCTGGGGCCAACGTCCTGACTTTC. This sequence encodes CASSLAGLLPSGANVLTF.

V usage is TRBV6-4 and J usage is TRBJ2-3, with 7 bases aligning to TRBD1. Looked up from germline, CDR1 is MRHNA and CDR2 is SNTAGT. The CDR3 has 14 amino acids. The V segment lost 5 bases and the J segment 1 base; nucleotides outside the gene matches: 3. This CDR3 reads CASSTGAGTDTQYF. The CDR3 DNA reads TGTGCCAGCAGTACAGGGGCTGGCACAGATACGCAGTATTTT.

The rearrangement uses TRBV5-1 and TRBJ2-1; tentatively, D is TRBD1 (5 bases). In germline, CDR1 is SGHRS, CDR2 YFSETQ. The CDR3 totals 13 residues. V lost 0 bases, J lost 5 bases, and 6 bases lay in between. DNA for the CDR3: TGCGCCAGCAGCTTGGACAGGCACAATGAGCAGTTCTTC. As protein: CASSLDRHNEQFF.

The J gene is TRBJ2-1, the V gene TRBV5-1; TRBD1 matches 9 bases. The junction had 4 bases not matched to a gene; V was cut back by 0 bases and J by 6 bases. Germline-derived CDR1 and CDR2 are SGHRS and YFSETQ. The CDR3 runs 15 residues. The CDR3 DNA reads as TGCGCCAGCAGCTTGGAGGGACAGGGACGCAATGAGCAGTTCTTC. This translates into CASSLEGQGRNEQFF.

The chain is built from TRBV3-1 (or the pseudogene TRBV3-2) and TRBJ1-1, with 11 bases identical to TRBD1. This CDR3 comprises 13 residues. Trimming at V came to 10 bases and at J to 3 bases, leaving 4 bases not matched to a gene. The germline V gene has CDR1 LGHDT and CDR2 YNNKEL (reference sequence). In nucleotides, the CDR3 is TGTGCCAACGGACAGGGGGCGTACACTGAAGCTTTCTTT. Amino acids: CANGQGAYTEAFF.